The 9 T cell receptor beta chains in this list originate from one sample, sequenced in a study of CD8 T cells in ankylosing spondylitis. TCRdb reprocessed the 5' RACE reads via MiXCR and lists one record per CDR3 protein. Altogether around 230,000 distinct CDR3 sequences are present, roughly 8.2% being singletons, with the ten largest covering 4.8%. The sample consisted of blood, either unsorted or a sorted T cell fraction (not recorded which). These receptors were taken from a female donor with ankylosing spondylitis or in good health (not recorded which).

Concerning this clonotype itself: A much larger clone differs by one base, so this may be a read error. The chain uses TRBV20-1 and TRBJ2-5; D is uncertain. Germline V gene lookup returns CDR1 DFQATT and CDR2 SNEGSKA (reference sequence). This CDR3 is 12 amino acids long. For the CDR3, the DNA is TGCAGTGCTAGCGAGGTACAAGCGACCCAGTACTTC. Protein: CSASEVQATQYF.

This clonotype was counted many times. The chain uses TRBV29-1 and TRBJ2-7, with D uncertain. Between the trimmed V and J ends, which lost 2 bases and 2 bases, there was a span of 7 bases. The CDR3 is 12 residues long. Germline V CDR1 and CDR2: SQVTM, ANQGSEA. The CDR3 sequence: CSVESEPYEQYF. CDR3 DNA sequence: TGCAGCGTTGAATCTGAACCCTACGAGCAGTACTTC.

The genes are TRBV7-9 and TRBJ1-2; perhaps TRBD1 as D (6 bases). Germline values: CDR1 SEHNR, CDR2 FQNEAQ (reference sequence). The V end was cut by 5 bases, the J end by 6 bases, with 22 bases between. The CDR3 spans 16 residues. The CDR3 loop reads CASSRRTQGVRDGYTF. The DNA for the CDR3 is TGTGCCAGCAGCCGTCGAACACAGGGAGTTAGGGATGGCTACACCTTC. The complete variable domain, with remaining parts taken from reference TRBV7-9 and TRBJ1-2, reads DTGVSQNPRHKITKRGQNVTFRCDPISEHNRLYWYRQTLGQGPEFLTYFQNEAQLEKSRLLSDRFSAERPKGSFSTLEIQRTEQGDSAMYLCASSRRTQGVRDGYTFGSGTRLTVV.

This clonotype has a count of ten or more. The chain uses TRBV5-8 and TRBJ1-5; no clear D. Germline V gene lookup returns CDR1 SGHTS and CDR2 YDEGEE. The CDR3 loop spans 15 amino acids. Between the trimmed V and J ends, which lost 0 bases and 4 bases, there was a span of 11 bases. As DNA, the CDR3 is TGTGCCAGCAGCTTGGTGTCCGGGCCTAATCAGCCCCAGCATTTT. This sequence encodes CASSLVSGPNQPQHF.

This clonotype was recorded at least ten times. This chain joins TRBV2 and TRBJ2-1, with D possibly being TRBD2 (6 bases). Germline lookup yields CDR1 SNHLY and CDR2 FYNNEI. Trimming took off 3 bases at V and 6 bases at J, with 18 bases between the two ends. The CDR3 sequence is 16 residues long. The CDR3 sequence: CASSDRTGVRGNEQFF. The CDR3 DNA sequence: TGTGCCAGCAGTGATCGGACGGGAGTGAGAGGCAATGAGCAGTTCTTC.

This clonotype was seen ten or more times. The chain is built from TRBV24-1 and TRBJ2-1; weak D call: TRBD1 (6 bases). Germline-derived CDR1 and CDR2 are KGHDR and SFDVKD. This CDR3 is 16 amino acids long. V was pared by 4 bases and J by 0 bases, with 12 bases between. CDR3 coding DNA: TGTGCCACCAGTGACGCCAGGGGTAGCTCCTACAATGAGCAGTTCTTC. This sequence encodes CATSDARGSSYNEQFF.

The rearrangement joins TRBV7-6 to TRBJ2-5; TRBD2 agrees at 9 bases. V was clipped by 5 bases and J by 2 bases; unmatched bases: 9. From germline, CDR1 is SGHVS and CDR2 FNYEAQ. CDR3 length: 16 residues. The CDR3 spells CASSRVAGGGQETQYF. The DNA for the CDR3 is TGTGCCAGCAGCCGAGTCGCGGGAGGGGGTCAAGAGACCCAGTACTTC.

This clonotype came up many times. The rearrangement joins TRBV3-1 to TRBJ2-3; 13 positions match TRBD2. J gave up 4 bases and V 5 bases, and 9 bases lay outside the gene matches. This CDR3 is 17 amino acids long. Looked up from germline, CDR1 is LGHDT and CDR2 is YNNKEL (reference sequence). The CDR3 loop reads CASSYWTSGRGADTQYF. The CDR3 coding sequence is TGTGCCAGCAGCTACTGGACTAGCGGGAGAGGCGCAGATACGCAGTATTTT.

In this sample, this clonotype turned up many times. The chain uses TRBV7-9 and TRBJ2-5; 10 bases agree with TRBD2. There are 15 residues in the CDR3. In germline, CDR1 is SEHNR, CDR2 FQNEAQ (reference sequence). With 2 bases clipped from V and 5 bases from J, the junction kept 5 bases outside the gene matches. The CDR3, as DNA: TGTGCCAGCAGCTTAACCGGAGCGGGAGGGGAGACCCAGTACTTC. Residues: CASSLTGAGGETQYF.